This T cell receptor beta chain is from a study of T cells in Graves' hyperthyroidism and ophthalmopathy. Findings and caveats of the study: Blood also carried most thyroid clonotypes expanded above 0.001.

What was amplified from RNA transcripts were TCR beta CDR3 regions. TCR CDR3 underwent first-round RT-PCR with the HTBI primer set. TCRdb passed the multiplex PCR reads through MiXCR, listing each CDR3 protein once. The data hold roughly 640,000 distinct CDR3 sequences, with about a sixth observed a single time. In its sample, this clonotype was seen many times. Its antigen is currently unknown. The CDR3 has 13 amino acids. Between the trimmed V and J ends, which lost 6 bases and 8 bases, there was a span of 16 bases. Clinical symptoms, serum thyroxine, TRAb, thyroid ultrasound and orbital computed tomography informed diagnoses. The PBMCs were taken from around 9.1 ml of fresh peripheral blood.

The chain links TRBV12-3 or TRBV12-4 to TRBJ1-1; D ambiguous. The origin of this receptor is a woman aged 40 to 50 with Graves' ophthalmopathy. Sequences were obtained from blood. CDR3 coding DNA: TGTGCCAGCAGCTTCGCCTTGGACGGAGAAGCTTTCTTT. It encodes CASSFALDGEAFF.